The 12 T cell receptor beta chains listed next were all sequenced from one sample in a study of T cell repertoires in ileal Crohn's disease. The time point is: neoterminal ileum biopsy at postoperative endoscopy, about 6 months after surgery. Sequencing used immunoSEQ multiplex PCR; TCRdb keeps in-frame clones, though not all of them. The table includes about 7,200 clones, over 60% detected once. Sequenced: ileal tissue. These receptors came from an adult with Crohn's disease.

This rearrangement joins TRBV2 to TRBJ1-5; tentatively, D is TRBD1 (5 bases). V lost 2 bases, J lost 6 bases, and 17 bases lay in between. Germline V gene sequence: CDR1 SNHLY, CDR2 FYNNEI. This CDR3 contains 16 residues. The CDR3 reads CASSETRTQTSQPQHF. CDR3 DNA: TGTGCCAGCAGTGAAACGAGGACACAGACCTCTCAGCCCCAGCATTTT.

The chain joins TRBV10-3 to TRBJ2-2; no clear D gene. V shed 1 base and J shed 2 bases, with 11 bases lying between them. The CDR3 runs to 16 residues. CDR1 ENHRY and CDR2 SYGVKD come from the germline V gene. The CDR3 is CAISEWLTKNTGELFF. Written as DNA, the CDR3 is TGTGCCATCAGTGAGTGGCTGACAAAAAACACCGGGGAGCTGTTTTTT.

As DNA, the CDR3 is TGTGCCAGCAGTTTATCCTACAGGGTTGTATCACCCCTCCACTTT. Its translation is CASSLSYRVVSPLHF. The chain combines TRBV27 with TRBJ1-6; the D gene is possibly TRBD1 (6 bases). This CDR3 spans 15 amino acids. Germline CDR1 and CDR2: MNHEY and SMNVEV (reference sequence). Trimming took 0 bases from V and 10 from J, leaving 13 bases between them.

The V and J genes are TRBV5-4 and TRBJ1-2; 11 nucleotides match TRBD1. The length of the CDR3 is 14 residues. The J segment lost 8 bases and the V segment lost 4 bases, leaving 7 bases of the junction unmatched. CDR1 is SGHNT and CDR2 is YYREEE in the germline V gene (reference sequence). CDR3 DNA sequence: TGTGCCAGCAGCGTGAAAGGGACAGGGGGAGGCTACACCTTC. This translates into CASSVKGTGGGYTF.

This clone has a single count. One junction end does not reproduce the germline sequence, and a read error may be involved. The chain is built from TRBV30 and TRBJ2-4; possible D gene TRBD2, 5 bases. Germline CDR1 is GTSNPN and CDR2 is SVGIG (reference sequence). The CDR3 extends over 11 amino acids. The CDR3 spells CAWRLSGEVNF. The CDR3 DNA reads TGTGCCTGGAGACTGTCCGGGGAAGTGAACTTC.

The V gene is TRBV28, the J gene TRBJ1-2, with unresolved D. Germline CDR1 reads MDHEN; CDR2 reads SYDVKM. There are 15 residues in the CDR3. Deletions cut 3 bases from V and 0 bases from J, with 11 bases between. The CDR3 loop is CASSLEVVANYGYTF. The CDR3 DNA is TGTGCCAGCAGTTTGGAGGTGGTAGCTAACTATGGCTACACCTTC.

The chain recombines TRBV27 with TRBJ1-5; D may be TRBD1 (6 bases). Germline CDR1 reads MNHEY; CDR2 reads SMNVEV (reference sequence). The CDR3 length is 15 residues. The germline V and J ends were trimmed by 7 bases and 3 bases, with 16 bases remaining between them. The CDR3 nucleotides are TGTGCCAGCATGGTCTTGGGGGCCGCCAATCAGCCCCAGCATTTT. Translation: CASMVLGAANQPQHF.

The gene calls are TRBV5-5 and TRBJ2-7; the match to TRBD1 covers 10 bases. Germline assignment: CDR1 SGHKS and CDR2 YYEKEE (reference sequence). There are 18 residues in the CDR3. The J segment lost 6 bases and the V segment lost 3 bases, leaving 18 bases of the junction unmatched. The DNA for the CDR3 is TGTGCCAGCAGCTCTGTACGCTCTGGGACAGGGGTCGGAATCGAGCAGTACTTC. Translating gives CASSSVRSGTGVGIEQYF.

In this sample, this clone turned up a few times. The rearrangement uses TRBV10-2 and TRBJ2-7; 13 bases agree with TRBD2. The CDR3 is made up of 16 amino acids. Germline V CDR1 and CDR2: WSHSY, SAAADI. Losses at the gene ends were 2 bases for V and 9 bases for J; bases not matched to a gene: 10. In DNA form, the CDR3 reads TGCGCCAGCAGTGAGGGGTCGGGACTAGCGGGGAAAGTGCAGTACTTC. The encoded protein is CASSEGSGLAGKVQYF.

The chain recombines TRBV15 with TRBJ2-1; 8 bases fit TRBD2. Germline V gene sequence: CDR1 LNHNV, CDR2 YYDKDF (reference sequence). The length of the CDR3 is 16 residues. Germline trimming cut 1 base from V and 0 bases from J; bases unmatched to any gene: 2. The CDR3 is CATSRGSGNSYNEQFF. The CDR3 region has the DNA TGTGCCACCAGCAGAGGTAGCGGGAACTCCTACAATGAGCAGTTCTTC.

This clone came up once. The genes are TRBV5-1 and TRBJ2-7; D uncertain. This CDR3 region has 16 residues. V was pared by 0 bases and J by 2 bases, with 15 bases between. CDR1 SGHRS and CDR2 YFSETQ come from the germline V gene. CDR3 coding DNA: TGCGCCAGCAGCTTGGCCATGGGCCAGAATACCTACGAGCAGTACTTC. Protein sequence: CASSLAMGQNTYEQYF.

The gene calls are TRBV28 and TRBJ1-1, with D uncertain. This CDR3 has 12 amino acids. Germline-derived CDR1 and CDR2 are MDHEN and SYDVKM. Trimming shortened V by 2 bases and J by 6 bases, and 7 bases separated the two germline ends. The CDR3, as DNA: TGTGCCAGCAGTTTAGCAGGCGCTGAAGCTTTCTTT. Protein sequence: CASSLAGAEAFF.